Listed below are T cell receptor beta chains from one sample, sequenced in a study of identical twins. Via MiXCR, TCRdb re-called the 5' RACE reads, giving one row per CDR3 protein. The sample lists over 200,000 distinct CDR3 sequences, about a tenth occurring once. Sample: memory (CD45RO+) T cells sorted from blood. The origin of the receptors is a woman between 18 and 29 years old in good health. Both conserved end residues are part of each CDR3. D genes are given only for firm matches. Not all rows give a size; the values are once, few, many and, for expanded clones, a class.

. TRBJ1-1 TRBV10-3 . TGTGCCATCACCCAGTCGGGGGCTGAAGCTTTCTTT CAITQSGAEAFF
many TRBJ1-5 TRBV7-8 . TGTGCCAGCAGCTTTTTCCAGGGCCCAAGTCAGCCCCAGCATTTT CASSFFQGPSQPQHF
few TRBJ2-1 TRBV20-1 . TGCAGTGCTCCAAGCTCCTACAATGAGCAGTTCTTC CSAPSSYNEQFF
. TRBJ2-1 TRBV5-6 . TGTGCCAGCAGTACTACACTGAGCTCCTACAATGAGCAGTTCTTC CASSTTLSSYNEQFF
few TRBJ2-7 TRBV27 TRBD2 TGTGCCAGCAGTTTAGCGGGAGGGCCTACCTACGAGCAGTACTTC CASSLAGGPTYEQYF
. TRBJ2-7 TRBV6-1 TRBD1 TGTGCCAGCAGTAATAGCCGGGACAGGGTAGACCGAGAATCCTACAAGCAGTACTTC CASSNSRDRVDRESYKQYF
few TRBJ2-1 TRBV20-1 . TGCAGTGGGGACGGTTTGTGGAATGAGCAGTTCTTC CSGDGLWNEQFF
. TRBJ1-2 TRBV20-1 . TGCAGTGCCTCCACAGGGTTTGGCTACACCTTC CSASTGFGYTF
. TRBJ2-1 TRBV27 TRBD2 TGTGCCAGCAGTTTCGGGACTAGCGGGAGGAGTCGGCAGTTCTTC CASSFGTSGRSRQFF
few TRBJ2-7 TRBV6-2/TRBV6-3 . TGTGCCAGCAGTGACAGGAACGAGCAGTACTTC CASSDRNEQYF
few TRBJ1-2 TRBV12-3/TRBV12-4 . TGTGCCAGCACCCTCGGGGAGTCCGGCTATGGCTACACCTTC CASTLGESGYGYTF
few TRBJ2-1 TRBV24-1 . TGTGCCACCAGTGGGGGCTCCAATGAGCAGTTCTTC CATSGGSNEQFF
few TRBJ2-7 TRBV2 . TGTGCCAGCAGTGATGGGAGCTCCTACGAGCAGTACTTC CASSDGSSYEQYF
. TRBJ2-5 TRBV3-1 . TGTGCCAGCCATTACCAAGAGACCCAGTACTTC CASHYQETQYF
. TRBJ2-1 TRBV7-3 TRBD2 TGTGCCAGCAGCCCATCTAGCGGGGGGGCAAATGAGCAGTTCTTC CASSPSSGGANEQFF
. TRBJ2-1 TRBV20-1 TRBD2 TGCAGTGCCCACCTACCGGGGGGGAGCTCCTACAATGAGCAGTTCTTC CSAHLPGGSSYNEQFF
. TRBJ2-1 TRBV6-2/TRBV6-3 . TGTGCCAGCAGTTTACAGAACAATGAGCAGTTCTTC CASSLQNNEQFF
. TRBJ1-6 TRBV30 . TGTGCCTGGAGGCGTCGCGGGGATTCACCCCTCCACTTT CAWRRRGDSPLHF
many TRBJ2-7 TRBV7-9 . TGTGCCAGCAGCTTCAGTCGCGAGCAGTACTTC CASSFSREQYF
few TRBJ2-1 TRBV20-1 . TGCAGTGCTAGTGGGAAACAGGGTGGGGGTGCCTACAATGAGCAGTTCTTC CSASGKQGGGAYNEQFF